The 3 T cell receptor beta chains presented below share a single source sample, sequenced in a study of blood T cell repertoires in COVID-19. Repertoires were generated with immunoSEQ multiplex PCR, while TCRdb's copy carries only in-frame clones and drops some. The table lists 200,000 to 300,000 clones, 88% of them singletons, with 0.99% in the top ten. The material sequenced was peripheral blood. These TCRs come from a woman in her forties who had recovered from COVID-19.

The rearrangement joins TRBV7-2 to TRBJ2-1; 16 bases match TRBD2. The CDR3 runs to 15 residues. Looked up from germline, CDR1 is SGHTA and CDR2 is FQGNSA. The ends lost 7 bases at V and 9 bases at J; junction bases unmatched: 6. The CDR3 DNA reads TGTGCCAGCACCCAAGGGACTAGCGGGGGGGTTGAGCAGTTCTTC. Translation: CASTQGTSGGVEQFF. Full variable domain (rest looked up from reference TRBV7-2 and TRBJ2-1): GAGVSQSPSNKVTEKGKDVELRCDPISGHTALYWYRQSLGQGLEFLIYFQGNSAPDKSGLPSDRFSAERTGGSVSTLTIQRTQQEDSAVYLCASTQGTSGGVEQFFGPGTRLTVL.

V gene TRBV20-1 combines with J gene TRBJ2-1; no reliable D call. This CDR3 is 15 amino acids long. The germline V gene encodes CDR1 DFQATT and CDR2 SNEGSKA (reference sequence). The V gene lost 3 bases and the J gene lost 3 bases, with 15 bases spanning the gap. For the CDR3, the DNA is TGCAGTGCTAGTCTGGTGTCAGTCCGCTACAATGAGCAGTTCTTC. This gives the protein CSASLVSVRYNEQFF.

The chain uses TRBV6-5 and TRBJ2-7; 8 nucleotides match TRBD2. Germline V gene lookup returns CDR1 MNHEY and CDR2 SVGAGI. This CDR3 has 15 amino acids. V shed 7 bases and J 5 bases; nucleotides not matched to a gene: 13. CDR3 in DNA: TGTGCCAGCACCTTGGGGGGCCGGGGGGGAGACGAGCAGTACGTC. It translates to CASTLGGRGGDEQYV.